This TCR beta chain was captured in a study of monozygotic twins with inflammatory bowel disease. Reprocessing the 5' RACE reads, TCRdb reports a single entry for every CDR3 protein and omits DNA. Found here are around 370,000 distinct CDR3 sequences; the top ten clones hold 2% to 3%. This clonotype originated in a human donor with ulcerative colitis or Crohn's disease, or a healthy co-twin of an affected twin (not recorded which). The sample comprised blood.

Here the CDR3 reads CASSLATHGKETQYF. The V gene is TRBV7-9, the J gene TRBJ2-5. The CDR3 length is 15 residues. Germline V CDR1 and CDR2: SEHNR, FQNEAQ (reference sequence).